This TCR beta chain came from a study of blood T cell repertoires in COVID-19 (dated by TCRdb to about 2020). About the investigation overall: Samples from collaborators originated in the United States, Italy and Spain and spanned both the acute and convalescent phases of COVID-19. The material from the prospective study consisted of cDNA or gDNA derived from T cells, B-cell-depleted T cells, or PBMCs. Subjects who had been exposed to COVID-19, were actively infected with it, or had recovered from it provided the deeply sampled blood TCRbeta repertoires that made up the dataset. The repertoires were made available in a free public database intended to serve as a resource for research on the immune response to SARS-CoV-2. Samples came from the ongoing ImmuneRACE study (first 160 participants) plus 1,254 subjects from 6 global collaborators. The sample metadata nearly always contained a de-identified subject ID, COVID-19 status, age in years and sex. Where available, HLA class I and class II types were taken from metadata supplied by the sample provider and were not determined by assay-based typing.

In Seattle, one collaborating source enrolled patients while the infection was active and tracked those patients longitudinally over the course of disease. Whole blood was collected in K2EDTA tubes by collaborating institutions according to the institutions' own protocols. For TCRbeta analysis, collaborator samples were shipped as frozen whole blood, as isolated PBMCs, or as DNA extracted from either sample type. The paper's findings and limits, for the study overall: The amount of clinical and demographic metadata varied by source and participant and was provided uncurated.

Notes on this clone: Its antigen remains undetermined. No base-level quality is on record; no much larger clone is a single base apart.

TCRbeta CDR3 regions were amplified from genomic DNA using the immunoSEQ Assay, a bias-controlled multiplex PCR. As for the authors' bioinformatics: The number of nucleated cells in each sample was estimated by amplification of reference gene primers within the assay. To quantify the absolute abundance of each unique TCRbeta CDR3 rearrangement, sequence reads were collapsed and filtered. For each sample, productive Simpson clonality was calculated as the square root of Simpson's diversity index over productive rearrangements. Entries here come from immuneACCESS through TCRdb and include only in-frame sequences with V and J called. Some clones fail to appear in such tables; in the studies checked, an unresolved V gene covers under half of the shortfall, and the cause of the remainder is unknown. V, J and clone size are taken as reported in that table, and D and trimming were inferred from the DNA itself. Recorded for this sample are over 100,000 clones; more than 75% of them occurred a single time. Of the sample, more than 9.5% is held by the ten largest clones.

CDR1 is given as MNHEY and CDR2 as SMNVEV, both from the germline V gene (reference sequence). The CDR3 holds 17 amino acids from the cysteine to the phenylalanine. CDR3 DNA is the only sequence kept; it has 51 bases, read in frame from the first base. The V and J ends are trimmed by 1 base and 4 bases, leaving 18 bases between them. This TCR came from a woman between 65 and 79 years old with COVID-19, enrolled during active disease. The sequence is built from TRBV27 and TRBJ2-3; TRBD1 is a possible D gene, resting on 6 matching bases. Sequencing was done on a sample of peripheral blood. The CDR3 reads as follows: CASSLLLGQGQPDTQYF. At the DNA level, the sequence is TGTGCCAGCAGTTTATTGTTGGGGCAGGGGCAGCCAGATACGCAGTATTTT.